What follows are 7 T cell receptor beta chains derived from one specimen sequenced in a study of post-analysis software for immune sequencing data. Broader study findings: TRBV5-6, TRBV5-1 and TRBV20-1 were among about 5 TRBV segments more frequent in patients than controls.

Sequencing libraries made from TCR beta cDNA carried unique molecular identifiers. In TCRdb, the PCR reads were re-called with MiXCR into one record per CDR3 protein. The sample includes about 540,000 distinct CDR3 sequences, about a third seen only once; the top ten take approximately 5.4%. No cognate antigen is known for these TCRs. The specimen sequenced was blood. The receptors were sampled from a girl younger than 18 with multiple sclerosis.

This clonotype was recorded many times. This sequence joins TRBV27 and TRBJ2-3; 10 bases match TRBD2. Per germline, CDR1 MNHEY and CDR2 SMNVEV (reference sequence). The CDR3 covers 15 residues. V was clipped by 4 bases and J by 4 bases; unmatched bases: 5. CDR3 region: CASSSLAGGPDTQYF. CDR3 nucleotide sequence: TGTGCCAGCAGTTCCTTAGCGGGGGGCCCAGATACGCAGTATTTT.

This rearrangement joins TRBV2 to TRBJ1-1; 10 positions agree with TRBD1. The CDR3 has 14 amino acids. J lost 9 bases, V lost 9 bases, and 13 bases had no gene match. Germline values: CDR1 SNHLY, CDR2 FYNNEI. The CDR3 is CASARDRGNIQAFF. Written as DNA, the CDR3 is TGTGCCAGTGCCCGGGACAGGGGAAATATTCAAGCTTTCTTT.

This rearrangement joins TRBV5-1 to TRBJ2-1; TRBD1 agrees at 9 bases. Losses at the gene ends were 2 bases for V and 2 bases for J; bases not matched to a gene: 8. The V gene's germline CDR1 is SGHRS and CDR2 YFSETQ. This CDR3 comprises 17 residues. CDR3 amino acids: CASSFRGTGSPYNEQFF. In nucleotides, the CDR3 is TGCGCCAGCAGCTTCCGTGGGACAGGGAGCCCCTACAATGAGCAGTTCTTC.

This clonotype was picked up a small number of times. The genes are TRBV10-3 and TRBJ2-4, with D perhaps TRBD1 (5 bases). CDR1 is ENHRY and CDR2 is SYGVKD in the germline V gene. V shed 0 bases and J shed 7 bases, with 7 bases lying between them. The CDR3 extends over 13 amino acids. The CDR3 DNA reads as TGTGCCATCAGTGAGTCCCGACAGAACATTCAGTACTTC. Encoded protein: CAISESRQNIQYF.

The V and J genes are TRBV28 and TRBJ1-5; TRBD1 might be the D (5 bases). Trimming left V 7 bases short and J 1 base short, with 23 bases between. Looked up from germline, CDR1 is MDHEN and CDR2 is SYDVKM. The CDR3 totals 18 residues. The CDR3 loop is CASTSPGGLGPSNQPQHF. CDR3 DNA: TGTGCCAGCACCTCACCCGGGGGTCTGGGCCCAAGCAATCAGCCCCAGCATTTT.

The sample holds a few counts of this clonotype. V and J are TRBV6-5 and TRBJ1-6; D remains unclear. Per germline, CDR1 MNHEY and CDR2 SVGAGI. The CDR3 spans 15 residues. V was pared by 5 bases and J by 3 bases, with 11 bases between. DNA for the CDR3: TGTGCCAGCAGTCAGGACGGATTCTATAATTCACCCCTCCACTTT. This encodes CASSQDGFYNSPLHF.

This clonotype appeared a few times. The V and J genes are TRBV4-1 and TRBJ2-7, with D perhaps TRBD2 (6 bases). The germline V and J ends were trimmed by 1 base and 4 bases, with 14 bases remaining between them. Germline V CDR1 and CDR2: MGHRA, YSYEKL. The CDR3 is 15 residues long. Written as DNA, the CDR3 is TGCGCCAGCAGCCAAGTCTGGAAGGGGACTTACGAGCAGTACTTC. Residues: CASSQVWKGTYEQYF.